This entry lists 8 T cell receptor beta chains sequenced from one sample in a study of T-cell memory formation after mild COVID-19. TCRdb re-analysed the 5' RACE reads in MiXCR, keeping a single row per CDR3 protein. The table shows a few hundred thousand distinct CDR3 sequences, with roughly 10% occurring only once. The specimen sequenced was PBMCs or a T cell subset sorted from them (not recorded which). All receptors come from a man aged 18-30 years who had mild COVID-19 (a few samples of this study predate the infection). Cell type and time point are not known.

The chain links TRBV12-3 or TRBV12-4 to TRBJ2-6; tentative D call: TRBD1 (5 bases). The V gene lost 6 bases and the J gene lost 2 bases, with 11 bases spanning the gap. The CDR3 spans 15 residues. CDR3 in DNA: TGTGCCAGCAGATTGGACAAAGCTGGGGCCAACGTCCTGACTTTC. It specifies CASRLDKAGANVLTF.

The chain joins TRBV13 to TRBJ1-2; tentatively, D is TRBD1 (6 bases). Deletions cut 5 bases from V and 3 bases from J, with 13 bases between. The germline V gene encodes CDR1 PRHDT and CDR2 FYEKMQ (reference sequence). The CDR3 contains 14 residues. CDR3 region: CASSQEQGYYGYTF. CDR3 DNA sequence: TGTGCCAGCAGCCAGGAGCAGGGGTACTATGGCTACACCTTC.

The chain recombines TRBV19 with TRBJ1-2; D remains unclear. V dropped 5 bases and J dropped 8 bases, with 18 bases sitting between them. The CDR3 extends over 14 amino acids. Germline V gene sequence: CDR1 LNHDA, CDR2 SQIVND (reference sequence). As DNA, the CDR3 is TGTGCCAGTAGTGGCCGGGATCCTCTAGGCGGCTACACCTTC. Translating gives CASSGRDPLGGYTF.

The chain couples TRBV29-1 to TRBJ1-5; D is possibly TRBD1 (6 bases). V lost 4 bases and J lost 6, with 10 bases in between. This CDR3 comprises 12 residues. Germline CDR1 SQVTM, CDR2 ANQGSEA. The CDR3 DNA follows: TGCAGCGTTGGGGGGGGCGGTCAGCCCCAGCATTTT. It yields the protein CSVGGGGQPQHF.

CDR3 in amino acids: CASSYLGRFSGNTIYF. In DNA form, the CDR3 reads TGTGCCAGCAGTTACTTGGGACGGTTCTCTGGAAACACCATATATTTT. V is TRBV6-5 and J is TRBJ1-3, with a tentative D call TRBD1 (5 bases). The CDR3 is 16 residues long. The germline CDR1 and CDR2 sequences are MNHEY and SVGAGI. Trimming shortened V by 1 base and J by 0 bases, and 10 bases separated the two germline ends.

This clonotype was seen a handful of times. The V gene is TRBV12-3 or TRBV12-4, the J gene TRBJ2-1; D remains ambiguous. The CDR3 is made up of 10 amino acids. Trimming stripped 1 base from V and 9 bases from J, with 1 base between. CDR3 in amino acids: CASSLGEQFF. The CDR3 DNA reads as TGTGCCAGCAGTTTAGGTGAGCAGTTCTTC.

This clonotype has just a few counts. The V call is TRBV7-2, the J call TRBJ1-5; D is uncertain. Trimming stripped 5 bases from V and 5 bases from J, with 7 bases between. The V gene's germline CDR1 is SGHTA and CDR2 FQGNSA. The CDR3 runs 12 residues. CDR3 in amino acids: CASSLYDQPQHF. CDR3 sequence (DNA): TGTGCCAGCAGCCTCTACGATCAGCCCCAGCATTTT.

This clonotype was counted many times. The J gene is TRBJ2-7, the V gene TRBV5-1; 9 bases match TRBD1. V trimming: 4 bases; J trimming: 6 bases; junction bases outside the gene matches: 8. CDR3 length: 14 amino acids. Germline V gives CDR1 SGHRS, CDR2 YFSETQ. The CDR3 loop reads CASSGGDREGEQYV. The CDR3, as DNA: TGCGCCAGCAGCGGGGGGGACAGGGAGGGCGAGCAGTACGTC.